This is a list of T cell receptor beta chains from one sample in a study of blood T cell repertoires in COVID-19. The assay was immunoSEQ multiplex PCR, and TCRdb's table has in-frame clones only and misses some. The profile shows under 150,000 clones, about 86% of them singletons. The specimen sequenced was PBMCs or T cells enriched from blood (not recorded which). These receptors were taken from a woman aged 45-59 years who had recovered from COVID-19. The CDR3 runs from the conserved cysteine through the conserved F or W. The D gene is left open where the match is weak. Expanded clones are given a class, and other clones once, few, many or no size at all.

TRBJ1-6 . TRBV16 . TGTGCCAGCAGCCAGGGCAGTAATTCACCCCTCCACTTT CASSQGSNSPLHF
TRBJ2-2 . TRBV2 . TGTGCCAGCAGTCCTATTGCCGGGACATCGAACACCGGGGAGCTGTTTTTT CASSPIAGTSNTGELFF
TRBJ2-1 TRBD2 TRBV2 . TGTGCCAGCAGTGAGGGACTAGCGGCGGATTACTACAATGAGCAGTTCTTC CASSEGLAADYYNEQFF
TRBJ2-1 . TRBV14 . TGTGCCAGCAGCCAACCACGGGGGGCAATCTACAATGAGCAGTTCTTC CASSQPRGAIYNEQFF
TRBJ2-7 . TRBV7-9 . TGTGCCAGCAGCTTAGCCCCGACAGGGGAGGGCGAGCAGTACTTC CASSLAPTGEGEQYF
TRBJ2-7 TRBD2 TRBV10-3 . TGTGCCATCAGTGGAGGGACTAGCGGGGGGCACGCCTACGAGCAGTACTTC CAISGGTSGGHAYEQYF
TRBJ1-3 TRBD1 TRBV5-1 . TGCGCCAGCAGCTTAGGGACAGGGTTGCGTGGAAACACCATATATTTT CASSLGTGLRGNTIYF
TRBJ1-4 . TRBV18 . TGTGCCTCGGGAGGGAGCAATGAAAAACTGTTTTTT CASGGSNEKLFF
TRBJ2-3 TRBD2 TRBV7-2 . TGTGCCAGCAGCTTAGATCGGACTAGCGGGGACACAGATACGCAGTATTTT CASSLDRTSGDTDTQYF
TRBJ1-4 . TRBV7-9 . TGTGCCAGCACCCTAGGGAGGCTTTCTAACCCCCTCCTGCAACTAAATGAAAAACTGTTTTTT CASTLGRLSNPLLQLNEKLFF
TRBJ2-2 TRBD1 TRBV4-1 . TGCGCCAGCAGCACTCCGATCAGGGGGCGTTGGACCGGGGAGCTGTTTTTT CASSTPIRGRWTGELFF
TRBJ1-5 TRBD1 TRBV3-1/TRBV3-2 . TGTGCCAGCAGCCAAGAGACAGGGGTGGCTCAGCCCCAGCATTTT CASSQETGVAQPQHF
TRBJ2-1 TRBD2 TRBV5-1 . TGCGCCAGCAGCCTGACTAGCGGGGGGTACAATGAGCAGTTCTTC CASSLTSGGYNEQFF
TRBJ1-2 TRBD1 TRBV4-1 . TGCGCCAGCAGCGAAATGACAGGGGGCCCCGCGGGAGGCTACACCTTC CASSEMTGGPAGGYTF
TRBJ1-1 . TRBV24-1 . TGTGCCACCAGTGATGTTGACAGTGAAGCTTTCTTT CATSDVDSEAFF
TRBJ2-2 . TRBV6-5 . TGTGCCAGCACCAACCAGGGGTCGCGGACCGGGGAGCTGTTTTTT CASTNQGSRTGELFF
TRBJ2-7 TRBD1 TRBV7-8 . TGTGCCAGCAGCCGGGACAGAGGTGAGCAGTACTTC CASSRDRGEQYF
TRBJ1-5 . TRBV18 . TGTGCCAGCTCACCGGGGGAGGGGCGCGGTCAGCCCCAGCATTTT CASSPGEGRGQPQHF
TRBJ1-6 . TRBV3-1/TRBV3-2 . TGTGCCAGCAGCCAAGACGAGGGAAATAATTCACCCCTCCACTTT CASSQDEGNNSPLHF
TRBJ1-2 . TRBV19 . TGTGCCAGTAGTATAGTGGGCAGTAACTATGGCTACACCTTC CASSIVGSNYGYTF
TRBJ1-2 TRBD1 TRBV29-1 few TGCAGCGTGGCCTTCGGGACAGGGAATGGCTACACCTTC CSVAFGTGNGYTF
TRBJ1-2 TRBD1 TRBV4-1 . TGCGCCAGCAGCCGGAGCGACAGGGGCGACTATGGCTACACCTTC CASSRSDRGDYGYTF
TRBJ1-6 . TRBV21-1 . TGTGCCAGCAGCAACCGACAGGGTAATTCACCCCTCCACTTT CASSNRQGNSPLHF
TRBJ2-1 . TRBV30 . TGTGCCTGGAGTGGAGTAGACAATGAGCAGTTCTTC CAWSGVDNEQFF
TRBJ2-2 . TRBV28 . TGTGCCAGCAGGACAGGTACCGGGGAGCTGTTTTTT CASRTGTGELFF
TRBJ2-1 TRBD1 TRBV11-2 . TGTGCCAGCAGCCTAAGACAGGGTAGCTACAATGAGCAGTTCTTC CASSLRQGSYNEQFF
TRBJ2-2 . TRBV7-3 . TGTGCCAGCAGCGGGATCAGGGAATTAGGCGGGGAGCTGTTTTTT CASSGIRELGGELFF
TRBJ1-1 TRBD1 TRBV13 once TGTGCCAGCAGCGTGACAGGGCTAATGAACACTGAAGCTTTCTTT CASSVTGLMNTEAFF
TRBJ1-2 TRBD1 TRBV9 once TGTGCCAGCAGCGCCACGGGACAGGTCTATGGCTACACCTTC CASSATGQVYGYTF
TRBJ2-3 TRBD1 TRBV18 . TGTGCCAGCTCACGGGGACAGGGTCGCAATACGCAGTATTTT CASSRGQGRNTQYF
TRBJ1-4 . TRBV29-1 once TGCAGCGTATCTACGTCTAATGAAAAACTGTTTTTT CSVSTSNEKLFF
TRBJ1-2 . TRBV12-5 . TGTGCTAGTGGGAAACAGACGGACTATGGCTACACCTTC CASGKQTDYGYTF
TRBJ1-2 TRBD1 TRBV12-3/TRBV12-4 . TGTGCCAGCAGCCGTGGACAGGGTATGGGCTACACCTTC CASSRGQGMGYTF
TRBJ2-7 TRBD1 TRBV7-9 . TGTGCCAGCAGCTTACCGGGACAGGGCTACGAGCAGTACTTC CASSLPGQGYEQYF
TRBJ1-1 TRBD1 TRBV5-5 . TGTGCCAGCAGAGAACAGGGGGCGAGTAAATTTAACACTGAAGCTTTCTTT CASREQGASKFNTEAFF
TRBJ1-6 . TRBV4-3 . TGCGCCAGCAGCCAAGATGCGGGGAGCTCCTATAATTCACCCCTCCACTTT CASSQDAGSSYNSPLHF
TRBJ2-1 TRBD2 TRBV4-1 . TGCGCCAGCAGCCAAGAAACTAGCGGGATTGGGAAGGGCAATGAGCAGTTCTTC CASSQETSGIGKGNEQFF
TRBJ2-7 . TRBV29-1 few TGCAGCGTTGAAAGAGGGAGCTCCTACGAGCAGTACTTC CSVERGSSYEQYF
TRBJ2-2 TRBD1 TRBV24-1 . TGTGCCACTCACACTGAGAAAACAGGGGAAAACACCGGGGAGCTGTTTTTT CATHTEKTGENTGELFF
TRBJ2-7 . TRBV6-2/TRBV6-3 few TGTGCCAGCAGTTACCGGGGGAACGAGCAGTACTTC CASSYRGNEQYF
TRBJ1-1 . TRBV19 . TGTGCCAGTACCCCAGGGTTGACAGAGCCCTGGAACACTGAAGCTTTCTTT CASTPGLTEPWNTEAFF
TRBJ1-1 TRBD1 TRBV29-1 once TGCAGCGTCGACAGGGGGGAAACTGAAGCTTTCTTT CSVDRGETEAFF
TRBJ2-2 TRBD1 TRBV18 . TGTGCCAGCTCGCTCGGGACAGAGTACACCGGGGAGCTGTTTTTT CASSLGTEYTGELFF
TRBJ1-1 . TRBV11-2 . TGTGCCAGCAGCCGTGCAGGCATGAACACTGAAGCTTTCTTT CASSRAGMNTEAFF
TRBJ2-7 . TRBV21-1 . TGTGCCAGCCAAACCCGGGTCTTTTACTACGAGCAGTACTTC CASQTRVFYYEQYF
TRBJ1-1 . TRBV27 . TGTGCCAGCAGCTCCTTATACACTGAAGCTTTCTTT CASSSLYTEAFF
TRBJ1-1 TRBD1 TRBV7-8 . TGTGCCAGCAGCTATACAGGGGTGAGGAACACTGAAGCTTTCTTT CASSYTGVRNTEAFF
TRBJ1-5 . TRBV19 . TGTGCCAGTAGTATTTCGTCGGGGGGCCCCCAGCATTTT CASSISSGGPQHF
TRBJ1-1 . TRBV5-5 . TGTGCCAGCAGCTGGGGCTCGAACACTGAAGCTTTCTTT CASSWGSNTEAFF